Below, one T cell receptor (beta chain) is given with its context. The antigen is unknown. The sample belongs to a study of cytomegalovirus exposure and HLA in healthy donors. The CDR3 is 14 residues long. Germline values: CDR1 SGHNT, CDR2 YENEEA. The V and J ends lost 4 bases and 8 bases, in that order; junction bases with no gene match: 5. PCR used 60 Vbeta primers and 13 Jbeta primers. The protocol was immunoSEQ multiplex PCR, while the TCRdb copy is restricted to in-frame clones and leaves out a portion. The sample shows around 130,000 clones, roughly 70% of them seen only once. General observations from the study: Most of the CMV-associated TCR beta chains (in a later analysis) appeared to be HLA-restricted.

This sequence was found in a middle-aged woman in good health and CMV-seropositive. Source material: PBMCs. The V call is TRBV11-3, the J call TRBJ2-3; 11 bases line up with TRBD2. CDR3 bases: TGTGCCAGCAGCTCCGGGACTAGCGGAGGTACGCAGTATTTT. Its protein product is CASSSGTSGGTQYF.